The next 28 T cell receptor beta chains were all read from a single sample in a study of blood T cells in healthy people across ages. A second PCR of roughly 6 to 12 cycles used a sample-barcoded 5' primer and a J-beta primer mix. TCRdb called the 5' RACE reads again in MiXCR, with one record for every CDR3 protein. The profile shows about 1.1 million distinct CDR3 sequences, under 40% of them singletons. The sequencing input was blood. Receptor source: a man aged 18-30 years in good health.

At least ten counts were recorded for this clonotype. The chain links TRBV6-4 to TRBJ2-1, with 8 bases fitting TRBD1. After removal of 4 bases from V and 4 bases from J, the junction contained 6 bases not matched to a gene. Germline CDR1 and CDR2: MRHNA and SNTAGT. The CDR3 spans 15 residues. The CDR3: CASSVEDRVYNEQFF. CDR3 DNA sequence: TGTGCCAGCAGTGTCGAGGACAGGGTATACAATGAGCAGTTCTTC.

This clonotype was picked up a small number of times. This chain links TRBV7-8 with TRBJ1-5; D not resolved. Per germline, CDR1 SGHVS and CDR2 FQNEAQ. Trimming left V 0 bases short and J 0 bases short, with 9 bases between. This CDR3 is built from 16 residues. CDR3 amino acids: CASSLAADLSNQPQHF. The CDR3 DNA follows: TGTGCCAGCAGCTTAGCGGCGGATCTTAGCAATCAGCCCCAGCATTTT. The variable domain in full, with the rest retrieved from reference TRBV7-8 and TRBJ1-5, is GAGVSQSPRYKVAKRGQDVALRCDPISGHVSLFWYQQALGQGPEFLTYFQNEAQLDKSGLPSDRFFAERPEGSVSTLKIQRTQQEDSAVYLCASSLAADLSNQPQHFGDGTRLSIL.

A note on this clonotype: Given a much more abundant clone one base away, this may be a read error. The chain combines TRBV29-1 with TRBJ2-3, with 8 bases matching TRBD2. The CDR3 is 14 residues long. V was clipped by 8 bases and J by 6 bases; unmatched bases: 13. Germline V gene sequence: CDR1 SQVTM, CDR2 ANQGSEA. The CDR3: CSTRTSSEPDTQYF. DNA of the CDR3: TGCAGCACAAGGACTAGCAGTGAGCCGGATACGCAGTATTTT.

CDR3 DNA sequence: TGTGCCAGCAGTGTTGGAACAGGAGGGTCACCCCTCCACTTT. Translated: CASSVGTGGSPLHF. The chain is built from TRBV2 and TRBJ1-6, with D perhaps TRBD1 (5 bases). The germline gives CDR1 SNHLY, CDR2 FYNNEI. V shed 4 bases and J shed 10 bases, with 14 bases lying between them. This CDR3 has 14 amino acids.

The chain couples TRBV20-1 to TRBJ1-4, with no clear D. Germline V gene data show CDR1 as DFQATT and CDR2 as SNEGSKA (reference sequence). The V gene lost 1 base and the J gene lost 5 bases, with 11 bases spanning the gap. The CDR3 is 14 residues long. CDR3 region: CSARGQEPNEKLFF. The CDR3 DNA sequence: TGCAGTGCTAGAGGGCAGGAGCCCAATGAAAAACTGTTTTTT.

The chain combines TRBV2 with TRBJ2-2; D is undetermined. V was cut by 2 bases and J by 4 bases, with 8 bases left in between. Germline CDR1 SNHLY, CDR2 FYNNEI. The CDR3 covers 14 residues. CDR3 nucleotides: TGTGCCAGCAGTGAAAGGTCTAGCACCGGGGAGCTGTTTTTT. This codes for CASSERSSTGELFF.

This clonotype was detected only a few times. The V call is TRBV27, the J call TRBJ1-5, with TRBD1 as a possible D gene (5 bases). The germline CDR1 and CDR2 sequences are MNHEY and SMNVEV (reference sequence). V dropped 1 base and J dropped 5 bases, with 6 bases sitting between them. The CDR3 extends over 13 amino acids. The DNA of the CDR3 is TGTGCCAGCAGTTTATGGGGGGATCAGCCCCAGCATTTT. It encodes CASSLWGDQPQHF.

The V call is TRBV5-1, the J call TRBJ1-1, with D tentatively TRBD1 (6 bases). Between the trimmed V and J ends, which lost 3 bases and 3 bases, there was a span of 15 bases. The CDR3 is made up of 15 amino acids. Germline lookup yields CDR1 SGHRS and CDR2 YFSETQ. CDR3 coding DNA: TGCGCCAGCAGCTCCTCCGGGACACAGGACACTGAAGCTTTCTTT. Amino acid sequence: CASSSSGTQDTEAFF. Variable domain in full (rest from reference TRBV5-1 and TRBJ1-1): KAGVTQTPRYLIKTRGQQVTLSCSPISGHRSVSWYQQTPGQGLQFLFEYFSETQRNKGNFPGRFSGRQFSNSRSEMNVSTLELGDSALYLCASSSSGTQDTEAFFGQGTRLTVV.

This clonotype was counted a few times. The V and J genes are TRBV15 and TRBJ1-2; D is ambiguous. Trimming removed 0 bases from V and 4 bases from J, with 12 bases in between. This CDR3 contains 15 residues. Germline CDR1 and CDR2: LNHNV and YYDKDF (reference sequence). CDR3 sequence reads: CATSRDRTATYGYTF. DNA of the CDR3: TGTGCCACCAGCAGAGATCGAACAGCCACCTATGGCTACACCTTC.

A word on this clonotype: Its ends do not fully match the called genes, so a read error is possible. The genes are TRBV5-1 and TRBJ2-2; 10 nucleotides line up with TRBD2. From germline, CDR1 is SGHRS and CDR2 YFSETQ. The CDR3 runs to 16 residues. DNA for the CDR3: TGCGCCAGCAGCTCACACACTAGCGGGAACACCGGAGAGCTGTTTTTT. Translated: CASSSHTSGNTGELFF.

V gene TRBV7-3 combines with J gene TRBJ2-5; 7 bases agree with TRBD1. Trimming cost V 1 base and J 1 base; bases outside gene matches: 9. This CDR3 comprises 17 residues. Germline values: CDR1 SGHTA, CDR2 FQGTGA. In nucleotides, the CDR3 is TGTGCCAGCAGCTTAAGCCCCTTGACAGGGATCCAAGAGACCCAGTACTTC. This encodes CASSLSPLTGIQETQYF. Based on the CDR3 plus reference TRBV7-3 and TRBJ2-5, the full variable domain is GAGVSQTPSNKVTEKGKYVELRCDPISGHTALYWYRQSLGQGPEFLIYFQGTGAADDSGLPNDRFFAVRPEGSVSTLKIQRTERGDSAVYLCASSLSPLTGIQETQYFGPGTRLLVL.

Only a few counts were recorded for this clonotype. The chain couples TRBV20-1 to TRBJ2-3; 10 bases are a match to TRBD1. The length of the CDR3 is 14 residues. V trimming: 5 bases; J trimming: 2 bases; junction bases outside the gene matches: 4. Germline CDR1 is DFQATT and CDR2 is SNEGSKA (reference sequence). CDR3 region: CSAFDRGLTDTQYF. The CDR3 bases are TGCAGTGCTTTTGACAGGGGGCTCACAGATACGCAGTATTTT.

The rearrangement uses TRBV20-1 and TRBJ2-1; D not certain. The better agreement between TRBJ2-7 and the DNA end casts doubt on the J call. Germline V gene lookup returns CDR1 DFQATT and CDR2 SNEGSKA (reference sequence). The CDR3 is 15 amino acids. The CDR3 DNA reads as TGCAGTGCTACACCTGTCCAGGCCATCTACAATGAGCAGTACTTC. It is translated as CSATPVQAIYNEQYF.

This clonotype was counted at least ten times. The chain couples TRBV11-2 to TRBJ1-6; D unresolved. With 0 bases removed from V and 7 bases from J, the gap between germline ends came to 4 bases. CDR3 length: 13 amino acids. Germline-derived CDR1 and CDR2 are SGHAT and FQNNGV. CDR3 sequence reads: CASSLEGNSPLHF. The DNA for the CDR3 is TGTGCCAGCAGCTTAGAGGGAAATTCACCCCTCCACTTT.

The V gene is TRBV2, the J gene TRBJ2-1; D might be TRBD1 or TRBD2, each matching 5 bases. The CDR3 consists of 15 residues. V dropped 7 bases and J dropped 0 bases, with 13 bases sitting between them. The germline V gene encodes CDR1 SNHLY and CDR2 FYNNEI. DNA of the CDR3: TGTGCCAGCAATACCCGGGACGTCTCCTACAATGAGCAGTTCTTC. As protein: CASNTRDVSYNEQFF.

The V and J genes are TRBV14 and TRBJ1-2; no clear D gene. Germline assignment: CDR1 SGHDN and CDR2 FVKESK. V was trimmed by 1 base and J by 1 base, leaving 13 bases between them. The CDR3 is 16 residues long. The CDR3 reads CASSQGPRKYNYGYTF. CDR3 sequence (DNA): TGTGCCAGCAGCCAAGGTCCTAGGAAGTATAACTATGGCTACACCTTC. Drawing the rest from reference TRBV14 and TRBJ1-2, the complete variable domain is EAGVTQFPSHSVIEKGQTVTLRCDPISGHDNLYWYRRVMGKEIKFLLHFVKESKQDESGMPNNRFLAERTGGTYSTLKVQPAELEDSGVYFCASSQGPRKYNYGYTFGSGTRLTVV.

The gene calls are TRBV7-2 and TRBJ2-1, with D hard to call. The J call could be wrong; TRBJ2-7 is a better fit for the DNA end. The V gene's germline CDR1 is SGHTA and CDR2 FQGNSA. This CDR3 comprises 15 residues. CDR3 DNA sequence: TGTGCCAGCAGCCCCACTAACGGCTCCTACAATGAGCAGTACTTC. It translates to CASSPTNGSYNEQYF.

This chain links TRBV13 with TRBJ1-4, with TRBD1 matching over 7 bases. The germline gives CDR1 PRHDT, CDR2 FYEKMQ (reference sequence). The J segment lost 8 bases and the V segment lost 4 bases, leaving 10 bases of the junction unmatched. CDR3 length: 15 residues. CDR3 sequence (DNA): TGTGCCAGCAGCTCTGAGGGGGCTCAGGGGGAAAAACTGTTTTTT. This codes for CASSSEGAQGEKLFF.

The rearrangement uses TRBV20-1 and TRBJ2-3; TRBD2 agrees at 8 bases. The CDR3 is 15 residues long. V lost 5 bases to trimming and J lost 11 bases; unmatched junction nucleotides: 18. The germline V gene has CDR1 DFQATT and CDR2 SNEGSKA (reference sequence). The CDR3 sequence is CSARPTGGQPKKQYF. CDR3 in DNA: TGCAGTGCTCGGCCTACGGGGGGGCAACCTAAGAAGCAGTATTTT.

The genes are TRBV14 and TRBJ2-1; 9 bases are a match to TRBD2. Per the germline V gene, CDR1 is SGHDN and CDR2 is FVKESK. V dropped 2 bases and J dropped 8; count of bases not matched to a gene: 13. This CDR3 comprises 17 residues. The CDR3 nucleotides are TGTGCCAGCAGCCAACGGTGGGCTAGCGGGGTATACGATGAGCAGTTCTTC. This encodes CASSQRWASGVYDEQFF.

In its sample, this clonotype was seen a few times. The rearrangement uses TRBV5-1 and TRBJ2-1; no clear D gene. V was pared by 1 base and J by 7 bases, with 15 bases between. Looked up from germline, CDR1 is SGHRS and CDR2 is YFSETQ. CDR3 length: 15 residues. CDR3 DNA: TGCGCCAGCAGCTTGCTGCCTAGTGAAGAAAATGAGCAGTTCTTC. Amino acid sequence: CASSLLPSEENEQFF. Looking up the rest from reference TRBV5-1 and TRBJ2-1 gives the full variable domain: KAGVTQTPRYLIKTRGQQVTLSCSPISGHRSVSWYQQTPGQGLQFLFEYFSETQRNKGNFPGRFSGRQFSNSRSEMNVSTLELGDSALYLCASSLLPSEENEQFFGPGTRLTVL.

The table lists this clonotype with a few counts. V gene TRBV6-1 combines with J gene TRBJ2-4, with a possible D match to TRBD1 (6 bases). The CDR3 is 14 residues long. The germline V gene encodes CDR1 MNHNS and CDR2 SASEGT. Trimming shortened V by 6 bases and J by 0 bases, and 9 bases separated the two germline ends. CDR3 DNA: TGTGCCAGCAGCTTCAGGGGAGCCAAAAACATTCAGTACTTC. Amino acids: CASSFRGAKNIQYF.

The gene calls are TRBV7-2 and TRBJ1-2; no clear D. V shed 1 base and J shed 1 base, with 4 bases lying between them. In germline, CDR1 is SGHTA, CDR2 FQGNSA. The CDR3 totals 13 residues. The CDR3 region is CASSLDFNYGYTF. DNA for the CDR3: TGTGCCAGCAGCTTAGATTTTAACTATGGCTACACCTTC.

This clonotype showed up just a few times. The chain has TRBV4-1 and TRBJ1-1; perhaps TRBD1 as D (6 bases). CDR3 length: 16 residues. V lost 1 base and J lost 10, with 22 bases in between. Germline CDR1 reads MGHRA; CDR2 reads YSYEKL. The CDR3 nucleotides read TGCGCCAGCAGCCAAGTAGGTAGGGGCAGGGGCCAAGGAGCTTTCTTT. Protein sequence: CASSQVGRGRGQGAFF.

The V gene is TRBV12-3 or TRBV12-4, the J gene TRBJ2-1; weak D call: TRBD2 (5 bases). CDR3 length equals 16 residues. V was shortened by 6 bases and J by 0 bases, with 15 bases between the two germline ends. CDR3 in DNA: TGTGCCAGCAGGACCGTGGGAGCAAGCTCCTACAATGAGCAGTTCTTC. Translating it yields CASRTVGASSYNEQFF.

The chain carries TRBV7-2 and TRBJ1-2; D is possibly TRBD1 (5 bases). Deletions cut 6 bases from V and 12 bases from J, with 17 bases between. This CDR3 contains 12 residues. Germline lookup yields CDR1 SGHTA and CDR2 FQGNSA. The CDR3 here is CASRLRGWGHTF. CDR3 nucleotide sequence: TGTGCCAGCAGACTTAGGGGTTGGGGCCACACCTTC. The full variable domain, with the rest looked up from reference TRBV7-2 and TRBJ1-2, is GAGVSQSPSNKVTEKGKDVELRCDPISGHTALYWYRQSLGQGLEFLIYFQGNSAPDKSGLPSDRFSAERTGGSVSTLTIQRTQQEDSAVYLCASRLRGWGHTFGSGTRLTVV.

The chain is built from TRBV7-9 and TRBJ1-4; D may be TRBD1 (5 bases). V shed 1 base and J shed 4 bases, with 19 bases lying between them. CDR1 is SEHNR, CDR2 FQNEAQ, per germline (reference sequence). The CDR3 extends over 18 amino acids. The CDR3 DNA follows: TGTGCCAGCAGCTTAGTGGGCTCTCGGGACGGCGGTAATGAAAAACTGTTTTTT. As protein: CASSLVGSRDGGNEKLFF.

The sample holds a few counts of this clonotype. The chain has TRBV7-9 and TRBJ1-4; perhaps TRBD1 as D (5 bases). The V end was cut by 5 bases, the J end by 7 bases, with 14 bases between. The CDR3 extends over 14 amino acids. Germline V gene data show CDR1 as SEHNR and CDR2 as FQNEAQ (reference sequence). The DNA for the CDR3 is TGTGCCAGCAGCACCGCGGGGGGTGGTGAAAAACTGTTTTTT. Translating gives CASSTAGGGEKLFF.